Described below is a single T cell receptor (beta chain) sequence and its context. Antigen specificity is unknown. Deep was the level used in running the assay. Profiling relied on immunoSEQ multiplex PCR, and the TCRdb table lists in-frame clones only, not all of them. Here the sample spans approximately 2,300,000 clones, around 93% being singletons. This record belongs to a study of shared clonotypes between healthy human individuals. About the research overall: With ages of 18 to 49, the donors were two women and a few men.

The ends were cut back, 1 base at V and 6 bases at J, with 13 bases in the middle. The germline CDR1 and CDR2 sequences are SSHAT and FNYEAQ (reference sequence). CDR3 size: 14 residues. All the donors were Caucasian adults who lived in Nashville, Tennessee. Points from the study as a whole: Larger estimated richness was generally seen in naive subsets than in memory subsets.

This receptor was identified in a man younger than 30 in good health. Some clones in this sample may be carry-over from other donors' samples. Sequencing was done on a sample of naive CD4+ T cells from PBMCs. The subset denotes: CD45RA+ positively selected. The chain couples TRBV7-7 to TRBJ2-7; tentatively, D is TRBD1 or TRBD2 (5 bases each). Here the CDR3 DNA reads TGTGCCAGCAGCTTAGATTCCGGGACGGGCGAGCAGTACTTC. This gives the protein CASSLDSGTGEQYF.